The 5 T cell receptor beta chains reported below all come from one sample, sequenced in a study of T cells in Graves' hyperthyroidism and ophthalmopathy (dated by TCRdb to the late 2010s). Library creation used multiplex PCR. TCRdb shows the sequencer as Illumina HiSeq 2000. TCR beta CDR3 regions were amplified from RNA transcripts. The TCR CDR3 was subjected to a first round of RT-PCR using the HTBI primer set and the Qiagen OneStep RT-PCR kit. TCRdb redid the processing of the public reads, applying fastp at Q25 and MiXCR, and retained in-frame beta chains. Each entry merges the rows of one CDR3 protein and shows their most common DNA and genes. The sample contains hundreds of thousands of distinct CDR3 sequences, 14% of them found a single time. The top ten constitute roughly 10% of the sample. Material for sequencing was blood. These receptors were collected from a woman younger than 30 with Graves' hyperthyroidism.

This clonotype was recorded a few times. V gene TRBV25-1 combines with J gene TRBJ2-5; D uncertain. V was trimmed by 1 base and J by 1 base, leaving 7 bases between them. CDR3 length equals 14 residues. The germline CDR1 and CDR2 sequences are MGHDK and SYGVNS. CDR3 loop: CASSEWASQETQYF. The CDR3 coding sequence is TGTGCCAGCAGTGAATGGGCTAGCCAAGAGACCCAGTACTTC.

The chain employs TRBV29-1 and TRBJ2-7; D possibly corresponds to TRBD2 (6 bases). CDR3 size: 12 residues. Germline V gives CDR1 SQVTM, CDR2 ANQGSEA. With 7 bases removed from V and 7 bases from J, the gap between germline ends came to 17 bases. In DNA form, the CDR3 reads TGCAGCGGAAACACCTGGGCGGGGGAGCAGTACTTC. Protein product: CSGNTWAGEQYF.

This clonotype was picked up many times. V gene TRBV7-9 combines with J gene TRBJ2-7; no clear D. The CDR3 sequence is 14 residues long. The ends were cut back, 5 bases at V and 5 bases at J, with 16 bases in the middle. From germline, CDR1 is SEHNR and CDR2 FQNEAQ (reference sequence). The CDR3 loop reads CASSRTDGPHEQYF. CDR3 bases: TGTGCCAGCAGCCGGACCGACGGACCCCACGAGCAGTACTTC.

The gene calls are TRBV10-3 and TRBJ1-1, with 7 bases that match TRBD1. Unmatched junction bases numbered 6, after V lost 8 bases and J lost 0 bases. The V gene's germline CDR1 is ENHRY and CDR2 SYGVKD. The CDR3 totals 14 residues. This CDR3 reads CAIAVTGLNTEAFF. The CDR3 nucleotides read TGTGCCATCGCGGTGACAGGGTTGAACACTGAAGCTTTCTTT.

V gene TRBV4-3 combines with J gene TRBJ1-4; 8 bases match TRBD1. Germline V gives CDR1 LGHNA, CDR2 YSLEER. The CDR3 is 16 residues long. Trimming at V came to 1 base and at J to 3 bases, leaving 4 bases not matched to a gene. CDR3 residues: CASSQAPTGANEKLFF. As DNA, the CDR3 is TGCGCCAGCAGCCAAGCTCCGACAGGGGCTAATGAAAAACTGTTTTTT.